This T cell receptor (beta chain) derives from a study of T-cell reconstitution after alpha-beta-depleted transplantation in children (dated by TCRdb to the mid-2010s). For the study in its entirety: T-cell immune reconstitution after TCRalphabeta/CD19-depleted allogeneic hematopoietic cell transplantation in children was quantitatively tracked in the study by means of TCR repertoire profiling.

Read against the paper, the sample's treatment or condition label means: allogeneic hematopoietic cell transplantation with graft depleted of TCRalphabeta T cells and CD19 B cells. The transplant recipients were children given TCRalphabeta/CD19-depleted allogeneic hematopoietic cell grafts. Receptors were amplified or captured by PCR. The sequencing machine was an Illumina HiSeq 2500. TCR libraries were prepared with molecular barcoding, using unique molecular identifiers to normalize TCRbeta repertoire quantification. TCRdb trimmed the raw reads at Q25, called clones with MiXCR and kept productive beta chains. CDR3 protein duplicates are merged, each entry listing the most common genes and DNA. Within this sample are a few hundred thousand distinct CDR3 sequences, with 20% to 30% of them counted one time only. The ten largest clones capture about a third of the sample. Measured from the cysteine to the phenylalanine, the CDR3 is 15 residues long. Just the 45-base CDR3 DNA is kept, in frame starting at base 1. The germline V gene encodes CDR1 DFQATT and CDR2 SNEGSKA (reference sequence).

Concerning this clonotype itself: Its specific antigen is unknown. Base qualities are missing; no much larger clone stands one base away.

The paper's findings and limits, for the study overall: Hyperexpanded clone frequencies declined over subsequent months; after one year, T-cell counts and TCRbeta diversity were mostly attributed to newly produced T cells. The apparently early alphabetaT-cell count recovery about two months after transplant was reportedly dependent on only several hundred rapidly expanded clones derived from non-depleted graft cells. In some patients, high TCRbeta diversity at day 60 was attributed to recipient T cells and intrathymic progenitors that had survived conditioning.

Material: PBMCs, obtained before TCRalphabeta/CD19-depleted stem cell transplant. The receptor chain draws on TRBV20-1 and TRBJ1-2, with the D segment identity uncertain. This clonotype was obtained from a boy in the first two years of life with Wiskott-Aldrich syndrome, due to receive a stem cell transplant. CDR3 reads: CTADRVTQRLAGYTF. The DNA reads TGCACCGCAGATCGGGTCACCCAGAGACTAGCTGGCTACACCTTC.